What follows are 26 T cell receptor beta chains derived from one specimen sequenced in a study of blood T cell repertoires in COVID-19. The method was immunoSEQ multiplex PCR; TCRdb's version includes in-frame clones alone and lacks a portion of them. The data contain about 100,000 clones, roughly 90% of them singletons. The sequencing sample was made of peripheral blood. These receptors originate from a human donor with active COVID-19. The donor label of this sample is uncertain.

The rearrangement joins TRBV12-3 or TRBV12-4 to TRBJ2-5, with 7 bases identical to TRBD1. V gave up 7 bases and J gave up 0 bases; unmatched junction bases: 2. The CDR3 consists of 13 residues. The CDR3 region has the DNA TGTGCCAGCATGGACAGGAACCAAGAGACCCAGTACTTC. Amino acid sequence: CASMDRNQETQYF.

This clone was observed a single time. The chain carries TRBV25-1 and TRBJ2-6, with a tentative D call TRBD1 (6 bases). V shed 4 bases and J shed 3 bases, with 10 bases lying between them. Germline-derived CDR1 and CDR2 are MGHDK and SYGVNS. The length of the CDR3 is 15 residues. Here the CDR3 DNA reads TGTGCCAGCAGTGGAGGGGGTGGTGGGGCCAACGTCCTGACTTTC. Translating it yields CASSGGGGGANVLTF.

As DNA, the CDR3 is TGTGCCAGCAGTTTAGGGAGGGCCACTAACGAGCAGTACTTC. Translating it yields CASSLGRATNEQYF. This chain connects TRBV28 to TRBJ2-7, with 7 bases matching TRBD2. The germline CDR1 and CDR2 sequences are MDHEN and SYDVKM. The CDR3 runs 14 residues. V was pared by 2 bases and J by 5 bases, with 6 bases of the junction left unmatched.

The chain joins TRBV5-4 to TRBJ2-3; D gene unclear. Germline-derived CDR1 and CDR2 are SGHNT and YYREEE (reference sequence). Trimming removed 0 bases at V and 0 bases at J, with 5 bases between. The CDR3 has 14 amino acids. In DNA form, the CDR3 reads TGTGCCAGCAGCTTGGGAGTTAGCACAGATACGCAGTATTTT. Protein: CASSLGVSTDTQYF.

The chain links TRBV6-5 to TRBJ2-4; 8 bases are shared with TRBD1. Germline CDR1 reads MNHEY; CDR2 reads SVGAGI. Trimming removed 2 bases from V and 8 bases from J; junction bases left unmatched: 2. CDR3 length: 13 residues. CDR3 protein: CASSYQDRDIQYF. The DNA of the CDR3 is TGTGCCAGCAGTTACCAGGACAGGGACATTCAGTACTTC.

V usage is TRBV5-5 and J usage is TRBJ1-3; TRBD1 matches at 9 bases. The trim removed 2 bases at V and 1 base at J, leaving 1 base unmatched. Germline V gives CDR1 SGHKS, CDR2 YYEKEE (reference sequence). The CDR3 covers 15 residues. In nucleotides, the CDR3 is TGTGCCAGCAGCTTCGGACAGGGGTCTGGAAACACCATATATTTT. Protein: CASSFGQGSGNTIYF.

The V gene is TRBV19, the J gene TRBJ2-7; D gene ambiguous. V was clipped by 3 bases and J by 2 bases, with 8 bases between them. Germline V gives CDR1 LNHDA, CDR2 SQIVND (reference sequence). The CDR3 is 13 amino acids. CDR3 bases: TGTGCCAGTAGTATTGCGAGGACCTACGAGCAGTACTTC. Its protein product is CASSIARTYEQYF.

In nucleotides, the CDR3 is TGTGCCACCGCCAGAAAACAGGGTTTGGGTGAGCAGTTCTTC. Translating gives CATARKQGLGEQFF. V is TRBV24-1 and J is TRBJ2-1; weak D call: TRBD1 (6 bases). V dropped 9 bases and J dropped 9 bases, with 20 bases sitting between them. This CDR3 contains 14 residues. Looked up from germline, CDR1 is KGHDR and CDR2 is SFDVKD.

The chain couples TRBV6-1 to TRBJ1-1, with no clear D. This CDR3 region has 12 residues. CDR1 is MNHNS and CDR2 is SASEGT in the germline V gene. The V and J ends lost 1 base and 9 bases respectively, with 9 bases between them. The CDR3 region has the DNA TGTGCCAGCAGTGAAGTTGGGAGAAAAGCTTTCTTT. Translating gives CASSEVGRKAFF.

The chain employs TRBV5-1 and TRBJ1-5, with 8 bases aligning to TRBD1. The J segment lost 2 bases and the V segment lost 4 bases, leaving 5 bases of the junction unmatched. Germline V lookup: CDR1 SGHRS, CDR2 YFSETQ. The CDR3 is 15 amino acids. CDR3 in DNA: TGCGCCAGCAGCGAAGGGACAGGAGGCAATCAGCCCCAGCATTTT. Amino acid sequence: CASSEGTGGNQPQHF.

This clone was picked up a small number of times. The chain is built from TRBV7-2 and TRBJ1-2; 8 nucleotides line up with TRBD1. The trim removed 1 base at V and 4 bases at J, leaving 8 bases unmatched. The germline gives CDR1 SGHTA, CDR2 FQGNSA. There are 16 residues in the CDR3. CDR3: CASSLGRDRSGYGYTF. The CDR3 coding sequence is TGTGCCAGCAGCTTAGGGAGGGACAGGTCAGGCTATGGCTACACCTTC.

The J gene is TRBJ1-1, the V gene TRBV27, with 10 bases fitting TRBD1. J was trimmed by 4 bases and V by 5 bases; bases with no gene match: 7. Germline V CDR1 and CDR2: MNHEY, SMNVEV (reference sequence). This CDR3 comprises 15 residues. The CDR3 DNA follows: TGTGCCAGCAGTCCTGGACAGGGGGTTCTCACTGAAGCTTTCTTT. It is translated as CASSPGQGVLTEAFF.

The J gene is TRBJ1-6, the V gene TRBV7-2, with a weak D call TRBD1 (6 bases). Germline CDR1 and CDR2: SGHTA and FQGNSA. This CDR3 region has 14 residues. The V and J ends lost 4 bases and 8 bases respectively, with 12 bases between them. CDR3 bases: TGTGCCAGCAGCTCCGGACAGAGTTATTCACCCCTCCACTTT. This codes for CASSSGQSYSPLHF.

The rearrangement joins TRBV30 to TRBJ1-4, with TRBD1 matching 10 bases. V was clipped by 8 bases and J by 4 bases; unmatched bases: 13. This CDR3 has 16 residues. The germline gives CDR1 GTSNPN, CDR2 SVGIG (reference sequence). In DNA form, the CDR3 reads TGTGCCCCCGGGACAGGGGCCCTCAGAGGTAATGAAAAACTGTTTTTT. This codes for CAPGTGALRGNEKLFF.

CDR3 sequence: CASSFMVAGGYNEQFF. DNA for the CDR3: TGTGCCAGCAGCTTCATGGTCGCGGGGGGCTACAATGAGCAGTTCTTC. This sequence joins TRBV7-2 and TRBJ2-1, with 8 bases that match TRBD2. CDR3 size: 16 residues. From germline, CDR1 is SGHTA and CDR2 FQGNSA. Trimming removed 3 bases from V and 3 bases from J; junction bases left unmatched: 7.

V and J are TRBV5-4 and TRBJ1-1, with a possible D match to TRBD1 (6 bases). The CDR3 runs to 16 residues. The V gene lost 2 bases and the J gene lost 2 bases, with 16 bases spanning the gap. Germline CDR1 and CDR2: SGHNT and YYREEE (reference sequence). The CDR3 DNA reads TGTGCCAGCAGCTTCTCTGCCCTACAGGGAAACACTGAAGCTTTCTTT. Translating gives CASSFSALQGNTEAFF.

CDR3 in amino acids: CASRPSGTGHEQYF. In nucleotides, the CDR3 is TGTGCCAGCAGGCCTTCCGGGACAGGGCACGAGCAGTACTTC. The chain has TRBV27 and TRBJ2-7; 9 nucleotides line up with TRBD1. CDR3 length equals 14 residues. Germline CDR1 MNHEY, CDR2 SMNVEV (reference sequence). After removal of 6 bases from V and 5 bases from J, the junction contained 8 bases not matched to a gene.

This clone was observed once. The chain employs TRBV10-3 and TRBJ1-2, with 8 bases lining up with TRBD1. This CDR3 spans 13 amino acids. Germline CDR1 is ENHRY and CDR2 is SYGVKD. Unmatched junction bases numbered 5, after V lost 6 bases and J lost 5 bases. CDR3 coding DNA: TGTGCCATCAGGATGGACAGGGTGTATGGCTACACCTTC. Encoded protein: CAIRMDRVYGYTF.

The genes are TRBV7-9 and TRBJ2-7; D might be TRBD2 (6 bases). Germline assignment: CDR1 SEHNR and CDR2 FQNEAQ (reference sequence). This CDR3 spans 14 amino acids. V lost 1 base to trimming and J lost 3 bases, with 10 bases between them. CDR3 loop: CASSLGGEYYEQYF. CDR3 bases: TGTGCCAGCAGCTTAGGGGGGGAATACTACGAGCAGTACTTC. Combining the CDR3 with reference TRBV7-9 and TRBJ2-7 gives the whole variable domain DTGVSQNPRHKITKRGQNVTFRCDPISEHNRLYWYRQTLGQGPEFLTYFQNEAQLEKSRLLSDRFSAERPKGSFSTLEIQRTEQGDSAMYLCASSLGGEYYEQYFGPGTRLTVT.

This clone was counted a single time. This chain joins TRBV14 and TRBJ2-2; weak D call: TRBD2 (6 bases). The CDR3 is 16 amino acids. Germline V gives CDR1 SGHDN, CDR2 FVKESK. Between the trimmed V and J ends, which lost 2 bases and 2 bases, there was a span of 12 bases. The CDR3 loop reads CASSQRLAINTGELFF. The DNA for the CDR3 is TGTGCCAGCAGCCAACGCCTAGCGATAAACACCGGGGAGCTGTTTTTT.

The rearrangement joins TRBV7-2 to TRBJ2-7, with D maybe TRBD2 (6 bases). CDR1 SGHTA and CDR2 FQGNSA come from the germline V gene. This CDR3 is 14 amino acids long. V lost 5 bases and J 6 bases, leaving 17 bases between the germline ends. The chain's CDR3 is CASSPVGGVGEQYF. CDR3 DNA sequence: TGTGCCAGCAGCCCCGTGGGGGGAGTGGGCGAGCAGTACTTC.

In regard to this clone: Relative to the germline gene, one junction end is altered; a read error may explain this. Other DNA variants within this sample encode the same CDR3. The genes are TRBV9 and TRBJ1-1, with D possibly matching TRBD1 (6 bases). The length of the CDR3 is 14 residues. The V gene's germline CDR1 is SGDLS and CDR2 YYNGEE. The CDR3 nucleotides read TGTGCCAGCAGCGTACAGGGGATGAATACTGAAGCTTTCTTT. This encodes CASSVQGMNTEAFF. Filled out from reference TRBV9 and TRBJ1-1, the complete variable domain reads DSGVTQTPKHLITATGQRVTLRCSPRSGDLSVYWYQQSLDQGLQFLIQYYNGEERAKGNILERFSAQQFPDLHSELNLSSLELGDSALYFCASSVQGMNTEAFFGQGTRLTVV.

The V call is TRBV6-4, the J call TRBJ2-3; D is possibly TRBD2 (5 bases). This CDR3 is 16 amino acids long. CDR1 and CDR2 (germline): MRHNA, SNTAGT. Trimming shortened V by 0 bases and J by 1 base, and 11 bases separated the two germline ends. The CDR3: CASSDSFGRGTDTQYF. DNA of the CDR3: TGTGCCAGCAGTGACTCGTTTGGGCGGGGCACAGATACGCAGTATTTT.

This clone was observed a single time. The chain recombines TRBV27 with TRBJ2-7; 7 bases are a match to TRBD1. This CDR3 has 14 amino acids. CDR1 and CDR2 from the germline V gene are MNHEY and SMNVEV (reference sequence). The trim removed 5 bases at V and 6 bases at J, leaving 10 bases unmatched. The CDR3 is CASSEGAPRGEQYF. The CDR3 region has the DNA TGTGCCAGCAGTGAGGGGGCGCCCCGGGGCGAGCAGTACTTC.

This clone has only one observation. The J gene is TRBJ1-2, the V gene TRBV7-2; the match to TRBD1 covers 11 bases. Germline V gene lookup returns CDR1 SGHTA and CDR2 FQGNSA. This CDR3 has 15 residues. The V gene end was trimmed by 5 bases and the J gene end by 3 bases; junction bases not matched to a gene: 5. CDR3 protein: CASSPGQGAYYGYTF. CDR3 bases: TGTGCCAGCAGCCCCGGACAGGGGGCTTACTATGGCTACACCTTC.

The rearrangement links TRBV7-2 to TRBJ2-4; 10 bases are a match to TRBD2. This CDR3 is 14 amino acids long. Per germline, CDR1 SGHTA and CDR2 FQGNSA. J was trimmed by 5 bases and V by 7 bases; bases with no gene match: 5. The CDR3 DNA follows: TGTGCCAGCAATAGCGGGGGGCCTCAAAACATTCAGTACTTC. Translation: CASNSGGPQNIQYF.